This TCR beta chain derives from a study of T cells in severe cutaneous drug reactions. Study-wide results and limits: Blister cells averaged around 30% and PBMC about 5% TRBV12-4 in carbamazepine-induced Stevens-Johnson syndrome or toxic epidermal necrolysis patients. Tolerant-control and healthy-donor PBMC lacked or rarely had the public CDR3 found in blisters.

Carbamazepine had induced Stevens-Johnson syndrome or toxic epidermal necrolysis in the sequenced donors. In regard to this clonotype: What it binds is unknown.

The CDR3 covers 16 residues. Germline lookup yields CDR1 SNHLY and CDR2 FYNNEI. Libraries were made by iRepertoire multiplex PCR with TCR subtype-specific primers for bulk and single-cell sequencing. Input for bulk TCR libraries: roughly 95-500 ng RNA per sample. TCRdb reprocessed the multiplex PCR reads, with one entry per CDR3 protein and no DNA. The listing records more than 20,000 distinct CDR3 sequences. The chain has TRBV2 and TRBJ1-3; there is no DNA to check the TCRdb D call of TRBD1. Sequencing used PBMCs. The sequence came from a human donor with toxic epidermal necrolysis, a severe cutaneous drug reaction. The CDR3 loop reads CASSPGQGNSGNTIYF.